The rows below give T cell receptor beta chains drawn from one sample of a study of blood T cell repertoires in COVID-19. Assay: immunoSEQ multiplex PCR; the TCRdb copy retains only in-frame clones and omits some. The table shows fewer than 600,000 clones, with 88% occurring only once. Sequencing input: PBMCs or T cells enriched from blood (not recorded which). The origin of the receptors is a woman in her 40s who had recovered from COVID-19. Each CDR3 is given with its conserved first and last residue. A D gene is named only where the DNA matches it firmly. The size entry is marked missing in some rows and otherwise reads once, few, many or a size class.

J gene: TRBJ1-5
D gene: TRBD1
clone size: once
V gene: TRBV6-5
CDR3 protein: CASSPDRAGNQPQHF
CDR3 DNA: TGTGCCAGCAGCCCGGACAGGGCCGGCAATCAGCCCCAGCATTTT

J gene: TRBJ1-1
D gene: NA
clone size: NA
V gene: TRBV5-1
CDR3 protein: CASSLELSNTEAFF
CDR3 DNA: TGCGCCAGCAGCTTGGAGCTCTCGAACACTGAAGCTTTCTTT

J gene: TRBJ2-7
D gene: TRBD1
clone size: NA
V gene: TRBV5-1
CDR3 protein: CASSEQGASYEQYF
CDR3 DNA: TGCGCCAGCAGCGAACAGGGGGCCTCCTACGAGCAGTACTTC

J gene: TRBJ2-1
D gene: TRBD2
clone size: NA
V gene: TRBV7-8
CDR3 protein: CASSGRGLAGGPAYNEQFF
CDR3 DNA: TGTGCCAGCAGCGGAAGGGGACTAGCGGGAGGGCCCGCCTACAATGAGCAGTTCTTC

J gene: TRBJ1-1
D gene: NA
clone size: once
V gene: TRBV5-5
CDR3 protein: CASSPTRQNTEAFF
CDR3 DNA: TGTGCCAGCAGCCCAACCCGACAGAACACTGAAGCTTTCTTT

J gene: TRBJ2-7
D gene: TRBD1
clone size: NA
V gene: TRBV3-1/TRBV3-2
CDR3 protein: CASSHPLPGQVYEQYF
CDR3 DNA: TGTGCCAGCAGCCATCCCCTCCCAGGACAGGTCTACGAGCAGTACTTC

J gene: TRBJ1-5
D gene: NA
clone size: once
V gene: TRBV27
CDR3 protein: CASRSIEAGQPQHF
CDR3 DNA: TGTGCCAGCAGAAGTATCGAGGCTGGTCAGCCCCAGCATTTT

J gene: TRBJ1-5
D gene: TRBD1
clone size: NA
V gene: TRBV12-5
CDR3 protein: CASEAGQGGSQPQHF
CDR3 DNA: TGTGCTAGTGAGGCCGGACAGGGGGGTAGTCAGCCCCAGCATTTT

J gene: TRBJ2-3
D gene: NA
clone size: NA
V gene: TRBV6-2/TRBV6-3
CDR3 protein: CASSEDYFTDTQYF
CDR3 DNA: TGTGCCAGCAGTGAGGACTATTTCACAGATACGCAGTATTTT

J gene: TRBJ1-3
D gene: NA
clone size: NA
V gene: TRBV6-1
CDR3 protein: CASSDGGSSGNTIYF
CDR3 DNA: TGTGCCAGCAGTGACGGAGGGAGCTCTGGAAACACCATATATTTT

J gene: TRBJ1-4
D gene: NA
clone size: NA
V gene: TRBV10-3
CDR3 protein: CAISESTVQGEKLFF
CDR3 DNA: TGTGCCATCAGTGAGTCGACTGTACAAGGTGAAAAACTGTTTTTT

J gene: TRBJ2-7
D gene: NA
clone size: few
V gene: TRBV30
CDR3 protein: CAWDSAYEQYF
CDR3 DNA: TGTGCCTGGGACAGTGCCTACGAGCAGTACTTC

J gene: TRBJ2-2
D gene: TRBD1
clone size: NA
V gene: TRBV5-1
CDR3 protein: CASSSRTGPMNTGELFF
CDR3 DNA: TGCGCCAGCAGCTCTCGGACAGGCCCGATGAACACCGGGGAGCTGTTTTTT

J gene: TRBJ1-1
D gene: NA
clone size: NA
V gene: TRBV7-6
CDR3 protein: CASSPDISNTEAFF
CDR3 DNA: TGTGCCAGCAGCCCTGACATATCGAACACTGAAGCTTTCTTT

J gene: TRBJ1-1
D gene: NA
clone size: NA
V gene: TRBV25-1
CDR3 protein: CASGAAADVLGTEAFF
CDR3 DNA: TGTGCCAGCGGGGCGGCCGCTGACGTGTTGGGCACTGAAGCTTTCTTT

J gene: TRBJ1-6
D gene: NA
clone size: once
V gene: TRBV5-6
CDR3 protein: CASSLTDSPLHF
CDR3 DNA: TGTGCCAGCAGCTTGACAGATTCACCCCTCCACTTT

J gene: TRBJ1-5
D gene: TRBD1
clone size: NA
V gene: TRBV7-9
CDR3 protein: CASSLTGDNQPQHF
CDR3 DNA: TGTGCCAGCAGCTTGACAGGGGATAATCAGCCCCAGCATTTT